This TCR beta chain was recovered during a study of blood T cell repertoires in COVID-19. Repertoires were generated with immunoSEQ multiplex PCR, while TCRdb's copy carries only in-frame clones and drops some. The repertoire holds around 200,000 clones, roughly 84% seen once, with about 14% in the top ten. This CDR3 has 15 amino acids. Germline CDR1 reads SGHVS; CDR2 reads FQNEAQ. The trim removed 4 bases at V and 4 bases at J, leaving 4 bases unmatched. This clone appeared a few times. The gene calls are TRBV7-8 and TRBJ1-5; 10 nucleotides align to TRBD1. Specimen: peripheral blood. The TCR was taken from a woman aged 65 to 85 with COVID-19, enrolled during active disease. The CDR3 bases are TGTGCCAGCAGCTGGGGACAGGGGCGAAATCAGCCCCAGCATTTT. Residues: CASSWGQGRNQPQHF.